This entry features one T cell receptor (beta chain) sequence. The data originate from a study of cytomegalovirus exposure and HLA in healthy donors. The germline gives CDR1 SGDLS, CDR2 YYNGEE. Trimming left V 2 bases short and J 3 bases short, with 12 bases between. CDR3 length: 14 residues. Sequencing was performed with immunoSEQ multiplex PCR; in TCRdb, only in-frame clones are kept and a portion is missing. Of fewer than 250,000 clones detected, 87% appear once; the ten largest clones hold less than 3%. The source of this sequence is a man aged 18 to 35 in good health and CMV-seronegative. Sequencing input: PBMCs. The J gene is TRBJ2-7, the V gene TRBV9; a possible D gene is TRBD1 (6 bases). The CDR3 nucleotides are TGTGCCAGCAGCGTGCTAATGGACAGCTACGAGCAGTACTTC. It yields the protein CASSVLMDSYEQYF.